Below, one T cell receptor (beta chain) is given with its context. Germline assignment: CDR1 SGHTA and CDR2 FQGNSA. The CDR3 is 14 amino acids. Trimming removed 1 base at V and 2 bases at J, with 5 bases between. With a J-beta primer mix and a sample-barcoded 5' primer, a second PCR ran about 7 to 11 cycles. TCRdb reanalysed the 5' RACE reads using MiXCR and keeps one entry per CDR3 protein. The data contain around 820,000 distinct CDR3 sequences, 20% to 30% of them singletons. The total RNA that was extracted per sample amounted to at least 5.5 micrograms. The sample comes from a study of blood T cells in healthy people across ages. These data were likewise used in another study, on T cells of mothers and their children. As that study records: Several million TCR beta reads per child versus over 8 million per mother. For related and unrelated pairs alike, thymic selection shapes TCR recombination output similarly.

The receptor was derived from a boy aged 5-17 years in good health. The J gene is TRBJ1-4, the V gene TRBV7-2; D is unresolved. The sequenced sample consisted of blood. The CDR3 region is CASSLGHTNEKLFF. Written as DNA, the CDR3 is TGTGCCAGCAGCTTAGGACACACTAATGAAAAACTGTTTTTT.